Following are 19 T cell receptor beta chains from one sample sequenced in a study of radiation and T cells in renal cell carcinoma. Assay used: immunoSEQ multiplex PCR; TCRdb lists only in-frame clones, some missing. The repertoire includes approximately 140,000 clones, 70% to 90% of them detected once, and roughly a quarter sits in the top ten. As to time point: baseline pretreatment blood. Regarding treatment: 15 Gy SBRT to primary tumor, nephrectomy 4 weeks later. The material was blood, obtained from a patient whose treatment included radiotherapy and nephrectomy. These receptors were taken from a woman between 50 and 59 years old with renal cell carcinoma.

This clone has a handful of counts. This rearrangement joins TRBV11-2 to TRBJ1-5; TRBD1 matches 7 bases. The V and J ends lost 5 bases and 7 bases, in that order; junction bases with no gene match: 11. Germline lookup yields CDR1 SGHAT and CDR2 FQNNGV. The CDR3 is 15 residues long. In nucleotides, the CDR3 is TGTGCCAGCAGCCCCCTTGGAGGGGGCGGCCAGCCCCAGCATTTT. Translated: CASSPLGGGGQPQHF.

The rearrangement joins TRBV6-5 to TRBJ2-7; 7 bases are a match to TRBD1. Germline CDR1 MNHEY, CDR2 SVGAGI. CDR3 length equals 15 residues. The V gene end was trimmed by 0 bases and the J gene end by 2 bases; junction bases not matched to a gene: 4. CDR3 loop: CASSYSRGPTYEQYF. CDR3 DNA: TGTGCCAGCAGTTACTCAAGGGGGCCCACCTACGAGCAGTACTTC.

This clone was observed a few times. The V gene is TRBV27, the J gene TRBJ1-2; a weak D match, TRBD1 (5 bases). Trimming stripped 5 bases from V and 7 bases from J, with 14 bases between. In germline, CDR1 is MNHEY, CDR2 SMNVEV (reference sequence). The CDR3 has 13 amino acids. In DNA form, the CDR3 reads TGTGCCAGCAGTCCCTCAGGGTCTGGTGGCTACACCTTC. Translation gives CASSPSGSGGYTF.

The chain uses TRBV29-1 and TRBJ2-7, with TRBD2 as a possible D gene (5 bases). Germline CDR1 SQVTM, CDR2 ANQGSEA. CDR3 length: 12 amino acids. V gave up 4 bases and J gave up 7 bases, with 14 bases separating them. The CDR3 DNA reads TGCAGCGTTGCGGACTCCACCGTGGAGCAGTACTTC. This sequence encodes CSVADSTVEQYF.

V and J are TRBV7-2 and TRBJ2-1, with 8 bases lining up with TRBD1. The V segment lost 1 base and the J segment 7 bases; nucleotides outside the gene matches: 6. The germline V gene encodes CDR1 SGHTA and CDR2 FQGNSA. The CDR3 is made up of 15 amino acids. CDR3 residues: CASSLGQGRSNEQFF. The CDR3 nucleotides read TGTGCCAGCAGCTTAGGACAGGGGAGATCAAATGAGCAGTTCTTC.

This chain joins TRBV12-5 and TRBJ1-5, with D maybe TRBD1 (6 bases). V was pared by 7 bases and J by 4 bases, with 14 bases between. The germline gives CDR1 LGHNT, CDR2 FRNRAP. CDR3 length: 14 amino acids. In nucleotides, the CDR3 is TGTGCTAGTGACCCAAGGGGGGGGAATCAGCCCCAGCATTTT. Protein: CASDPRGGNQPQHF.

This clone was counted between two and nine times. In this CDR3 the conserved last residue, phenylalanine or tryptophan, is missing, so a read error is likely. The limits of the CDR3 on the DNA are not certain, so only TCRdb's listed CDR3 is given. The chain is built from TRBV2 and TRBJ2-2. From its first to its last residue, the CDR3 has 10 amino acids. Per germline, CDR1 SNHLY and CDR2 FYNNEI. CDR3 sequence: CASGFGAATS.

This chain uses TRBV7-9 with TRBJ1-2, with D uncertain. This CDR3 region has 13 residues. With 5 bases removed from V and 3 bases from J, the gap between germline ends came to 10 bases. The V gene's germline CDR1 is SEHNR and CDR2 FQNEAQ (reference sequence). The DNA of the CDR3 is TGTGCCAGCAGCCGAAGCGGTGACTATGGCTACACCTTC. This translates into CASSRSGDYGYTF.

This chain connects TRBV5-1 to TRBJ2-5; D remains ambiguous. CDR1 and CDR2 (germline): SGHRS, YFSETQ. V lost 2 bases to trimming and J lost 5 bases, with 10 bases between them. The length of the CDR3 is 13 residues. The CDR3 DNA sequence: TGCGCCAGCAGCTTCGGTAACATGGAGACCCAGTACTTC. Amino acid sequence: CASSFGNMETQYF.

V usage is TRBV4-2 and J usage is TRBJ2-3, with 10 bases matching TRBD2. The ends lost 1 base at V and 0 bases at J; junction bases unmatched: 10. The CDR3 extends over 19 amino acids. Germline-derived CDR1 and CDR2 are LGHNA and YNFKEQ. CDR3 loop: CASSQGEVSGRLSTDTQYF. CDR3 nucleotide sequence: TGTGCCAGCAGCCAAGGGGAGGTTAGCGGGAGGCTAAGCACAGATACGCAGTATTTT.

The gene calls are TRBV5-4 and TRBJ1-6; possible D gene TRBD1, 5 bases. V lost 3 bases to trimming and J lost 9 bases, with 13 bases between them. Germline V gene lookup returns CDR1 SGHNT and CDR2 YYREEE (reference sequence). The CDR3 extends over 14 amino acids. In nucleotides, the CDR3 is TGTGCCAGCAGCTCGGGGACTGCGAGTTCACCCCTCCACTTT. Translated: CASSSGTASSPLHF.

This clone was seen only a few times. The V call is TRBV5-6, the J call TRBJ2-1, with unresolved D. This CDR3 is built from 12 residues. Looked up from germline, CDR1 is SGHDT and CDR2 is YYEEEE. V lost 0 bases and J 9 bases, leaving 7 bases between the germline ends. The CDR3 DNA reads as TGTGCCAGCAGCTTGGAAGCCGGTGAGCAGTTCTTC. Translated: CASSLEAGEQFF.

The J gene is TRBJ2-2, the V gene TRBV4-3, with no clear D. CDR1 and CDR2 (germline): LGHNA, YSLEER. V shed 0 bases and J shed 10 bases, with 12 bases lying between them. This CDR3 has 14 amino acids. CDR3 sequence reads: CASSQDSVGLELFF. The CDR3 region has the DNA TGCGCCAGCAGCCAAGATTCGGTAGGGTTGGAGCTGTTTTTT.

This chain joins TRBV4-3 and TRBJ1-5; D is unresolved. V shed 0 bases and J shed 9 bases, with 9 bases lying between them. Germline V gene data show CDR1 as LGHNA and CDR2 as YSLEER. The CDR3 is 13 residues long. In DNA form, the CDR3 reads TGCGCCAGCAGCCAAGATCTCAACGCGCCCCAGCATTTT. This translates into CASSQDLNAPQHF.

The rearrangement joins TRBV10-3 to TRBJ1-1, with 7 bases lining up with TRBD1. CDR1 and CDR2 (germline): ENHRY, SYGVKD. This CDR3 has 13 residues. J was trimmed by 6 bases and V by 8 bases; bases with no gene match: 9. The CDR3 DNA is TGTGCCATCGGTCAGGGGGGTAGCGCTGAAGCTTTCTTT. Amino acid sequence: CAIGQGGSAEAFF.

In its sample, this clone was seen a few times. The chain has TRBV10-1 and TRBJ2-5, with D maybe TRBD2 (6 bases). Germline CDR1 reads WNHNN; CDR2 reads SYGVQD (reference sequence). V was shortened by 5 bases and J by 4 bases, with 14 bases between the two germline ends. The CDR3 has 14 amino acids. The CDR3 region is CASSYSSEGETQYF. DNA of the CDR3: TGCGCCAGCAGTTACTCGTCGGAGGGAGAGACCCAGTACTTC.

This CDR3 reads CASSRSPGAYEQYF. The DNA of the CDR3 is TGTGCCAGCAGCCGGAGTCCAGGAGCTTACGAGCAGTACTTC. The chain couples TRBV6-5 to TRBJ2-7; D call uncertain. This CDR3 is built from 14 residues. Germline V gene data show CDR1 as MNHEY and CDR2 as SVGAGI. Trimming took 6 bases from V and 4 from J, leaving 16 bases between them.

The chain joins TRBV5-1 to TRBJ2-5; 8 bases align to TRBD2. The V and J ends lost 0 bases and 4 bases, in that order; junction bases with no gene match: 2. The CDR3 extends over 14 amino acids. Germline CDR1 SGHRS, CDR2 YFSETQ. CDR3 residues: CASSLGGGRETQYF. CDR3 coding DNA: TGCGCCAGCAGCTTGGGCGGGGGGCGAGAGACCCAGTACTTC.

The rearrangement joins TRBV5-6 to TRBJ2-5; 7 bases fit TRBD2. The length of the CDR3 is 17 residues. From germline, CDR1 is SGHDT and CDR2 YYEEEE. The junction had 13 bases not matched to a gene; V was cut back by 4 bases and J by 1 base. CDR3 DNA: TGTGCCAGCAGCCCCGGATGGCGGGGCGGGGGCCAAGAGACCCAGTACTTC. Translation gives CASSPGWRGGGQETQYF.